These T cell receptor beta chains were read from a single sample in a study of cytomegalovirus exposure and HLA in healthy donors. Clones were sequenced by immunoSEQ multiplex PCR, and TCRdb holds only the in-frame ones, with some missing. This table has some 290,000 clones, roughly 88% appearing once. Sequencing was done on a sample of PBMCs. The receptors originated from a man younger than 45 in good health and CMV-seronegative. The CDR3 runs from the conserved cysteine through the conserved F or W. Each record gives: J gene, V gene, D gene, clone size, CDR3 protein, CDR3 DNA. The D gene is left open where the match is weak. Where a row states a size, it is once, few, many or the class of an expanded clone; other rows omit it.

>TRBJ1-1|TRBV6-5|-|-
CASRSTGNKAFF
TGTGCCAGCAGATCCACAGGGAACAAAGCTTTCTTT
>TRBJ1-1|TRBV5-8|-|-
CASSLTGLGTEAFF
TGTGCCAGCAGCTTGACAGGGCTAGGGACTGAAGCTTTCTTT
>TRBJ1-2|TRBV4-1|TRBD1|-
CASSQEGGRARYGYTF
TGCGCCAGCAGCCAAGAAGGGGGCAGGGCGAGGTATGGCTACACCTTC
>TRBJ1-4|TRBV6-1|TRBD1|-
CASSGGTGVTNEKLFF
TGTGCCAGCAGTGGCGGGACAGGGGTGACTAATGAAAAACTGTTTTTT
>TRBJ2-7|TRBV6-5|TRBD2|-
CASSFTTSGADHEQYF
TGTGCCAGCAGTTTCACGACTAGCGGGGCTGATCACGAGCAGTACTTC
>TRBJ2-1|TRBV6-1|-|-
CASSEGRGLYNEQFF
TGTGCCAGCAGTGAAGGGCGGGGTCTATACAATGAGCAGTTCTTC
>TRBJ2-7|TRBV27|TRBD1|-
CASRGTGSYEQYF
TGTGCCAGCAGGGGGACAGGGTCCTACGAGCAGTACTTC
>TRBJ2-2|TRBV25-1|-|-
CASSEMSLTGELFF
TGTGCCAGCAGTGAGATGAGCTTGACTGGGGAGCTGTTTTTT
>TRBJ1-1|TRBV18|TRBD1|-
CASSTQGGNTEAFF
TGTGCCAGCTCAACGCAGGGGGGGAACACTGAAGCTTTCTTT
>TRBJ2-7|TRBV7-8|-|-
CASSPVTGFSYEQYF
TGTGCCAGCAGCCCGGTGACGGGATTTTCCTACGAGCAGTACTTC
>TRBJ1-4|TRBV2|-|-
CASSSDSHNEKLFF
TGTGCCAGCAGTTCGGACAGCCACAATGAAAAACTGTTTTTT
>TRBJ1-2|TRBV7-2|TRBD1|-
CASSSKRQGDGYTF
TGTGCCAGCAGCTCTAAACGACAGGGTGATGGCTACACCTTC
>TRBJ1-2|TRBV2|-|few
CANTRGLYGYTF
TGTGCCAACACCAGGGGCCTCTATGGCTACACCTTC
>TRBJ2-3|TRBV10-3|TRBD1|-
CASGQGDDSDTQYF
TGTGCCAGCGGACAGGGGGACGACTCAGATACGCAGTATTTT
>TRBJ2-7|TRBV27|TRBD2|-
CASSSRDYSYEQYF
TGTGCCAGCAGTTCCCGGGACTACTCCTACGAGCAGTACTTC
>TRBJ2-7|TRBV7-2|-|few
CASSFSQGYEQYF
TGTGCCAGCAGCTTCTCCCAGGGCTACGAGCAGTACTTC
>TRBJ1-2|TRBV27|-|-
CASSDQGTDGYTF
TGTGCCAGTTCAGATCAGGGAACGGATGGCTACACCTTC
>TRBJ2-7|TRBV27|TRBD2|-
CASSPQLTSGGASAYEQYF
TGTGCCAGCAGTCCACAACTTACTAGCGGGGGGGCCTCGGCCTACGAGCAGTACTTC
>TRBJ1-2|TRBV2|-|few
CARDEAGANYGYTF
TGTGCCAGAGACGAGGCAGGGGCGAACTATGGCTACACCTTC
>TRBJ2-1|TRBV5-1|TRBD1|-
CASSLGDSRSYNEQFF
TGCGCCAGCAGCTTGGGGGACAGTCGCTCCTACAATGAGCAGTTCTTC
>TRBJ2-7|TRBV5-1|TRBD1|-
CASSPQSTGTYEQYF
TGCGCCAGCAGCCCCCAATCGACAGGGACCTACGAGCAGTACTTC
>TRBJ2-7|TRBV5-4|-|-
CASSTGRGPSAYEQYF
TGTGCCAGCTCCACGGGAAGGGGGCCTAGCGCCTACGAGCAGTACTTC
>TRBJ2-6|TRBV6-4|-|-
CASSDSAGSGANVLTF
TGTGCCAGCAGTGACTCAGCCGGGTCTGGGGCCAACGTCCTGACTTTC
>TRBJ1-1|TRBV4-1|TRBD1|once
CASSQEGTGIAFF
TGCGCCAGCAGCCAAGAGGGGACAGGGATAGCTTTCTTT
>TRBJ2-7|TRBV30|TRBD2|-
CAWSGRGSTYEQYF
TGTGCCTGGAGTGGTCGCGGGAGTACCTACGAGCAGTACTTC
>TRBJ2-7|TRBV5-6|TRBD1|few
CASSPRTGYEQYF
TGTGCCAGCAGCCCTAGGACAGGCTACGAGCAGTACTTC
>TRBJ2-5|TRBV7-2|TRBD2|-
CASSLGVSGGQETQYF
TGTGCCAGCAGCTTAGGCGTTAGCGGGGGCCAAGAGACCCAGTACTTC
>TRBJ2-1|TRBV7-2|TRBD1|-
CASSLGGQSYNEQFF
TGTGCCAGCAGCTTAGGGGGACAGAGTTACAATGAGCAGTTCTTC
>TRBJ1-2|TRBV5-4|TRBD1|-
CASSEGQGRYGYTF
TGTGCCAGCAGCGAAGGACAGGGGAGATATGGCTACACCTTC
>TRBJ2-7|TRBV9|-|-
CASSVDPGASYEQYF
TGTGCCAGCAGCGTAGACCCAGGGGCCTCCTACGAGCAGTACTTC
>TRBJ2-7|TRBV5-1|TRBD1|-
CASSLVDRGYEQYF
TGCGCCAGCAGCTTGGTAGACAGGGGCTACGAGCAGTACTTC
>TRBJ1-2|TRBV15|TRBD1|once
CATSSINRGQNYGYTF
TGTGCCACCAGCAGTATTAACAGGGGGCAGAACTATGGCTACACCTTC
>TRBJ2-3|TRBV9|-|once
CASSVIQGTRDF
TGTGCCAGCAGCGTAATTCAGGGGACAAGGGATTTT
>TRBJ2-7|TRBV5-1|TRBD2|-
CASSFQRGVSYEQYF
TGCGCCAGCAGCTTCCAGCGGGGGGTATCCTACGAGCAGTACTTC
>TRBJ2-1|TRBV11-2|-|-
CASSRGGRQFF
TGTGCCAGCAGTCGGGGTGGCAGACAGTTCTTC
>TRBJ1-6|TRBV6-1|TRBD1|once
CASSDSGQGVSPLHF
TGTGCCAGCAGTGACTCGGGACAGGGGGTTTCACCCCTCCACTTT
>TRBJ2-7|TRBV6-1|-|-
CASRLLGQHYEQYF
TGTGCCAGCAGGTTACTAGGGCAGCACTACGAGCAGTACTTC
>TRBJ1-1|TRBV7-9|-|-
CASSLVAGQNTEAFF
TGTGCCAGCAGCTTAGTCGCAGGGCAGAACACTGAAGCTTTCTTT
>TRBJ1-4|TRBV5-4|TRBD1|-
CASSLDRGPNEKLFF
TGTGCCAGCAGCTTGGACAGGGGTCCTAATGAAAAACTGTTTTTT
>TRBJ2-2|TRBV5-1|TRBD1|-
CASSTQGTGNTGELFF
TGCGCCAGCAGCACTCAAGGGACAGGGAACACCGGGGAGCTGTTTTTT
>TRBJ2-1|TRBV2|TRBD1|-
CASRAGTGFGYNEQFF
TGTGCCAGCAGAGCCGGGACAGGGTTTGGTTACAATGAGCAGTTCTTC
>TRBJ1-1|TRBV29-1|-|-
CSVVQVIFPEAFF
TGCAGCGTCGTACAGGTAATCTTCCCTGAAGCTTTCTTT
>TRBJ1-2|TRBV5-6|-|-
CASSLQGSSYGYTF
TGTGCCAGCAGCCTACAGGGCAGTAGCTATGGCTACACCTTC
>TRBJ1-2|TRBV4-1|TRBD1|-
CASSQTPDRGYGYTF
TGCGCCAGCAGCCAGACCCCGGACAGGGGCTATGGCTACACCTTC
>TRBJ1-4|TRBV4-3|-|-
CASSRTQGWNEKLFF
TGCGCCAGCAGCCGAACACAGGGCTGGAATGAAAAACTGTTTTTT
>TRBJ1-3|TRBV7-8|-|-
CASPSGDGNTIYF
TGTGCCAGCCCGTCGGGGGACGGAAACACCATATATTTT
>TRBJ2-7|TRBV15|TRBD1|-
CATSRDRDRGSYEQYF
TGTGCCACCAGCAGAGATCGAGACAGGGGCTCCTACGAGCAGTACTTC
>TRBJ1-5|TRBV2|TRBD1|-
CASRTDRGQGQPQHF
TGTGCCAGCAGGACGGACAGGGGACAGGGTCAGCCCCAGCATTTT
>TRBJ2-3|TRBV11-2|-|-
CASSSYTSTDTQYF
TGTGCCAGCAGCTCCTATACTAGCACAGATACGCAGTATTTT
>TRBJ1-4|TRBV2|TRBD1|-
CASRLRTGGGDEKLFF
TGTGCCAGCAGGTTGAGAACAGGGGGCGGGGATGAAAAACTGTTTTTT
>TRBJ2-3|TRBV7-9|TRBD2|-
CASSLLAGGSTDTQYF
TGTGCCAGCAGCTTGTTAGCGGGGGGAAGCACAGATACGCAGTATTTT
>TRBJ2-7|TRBV18|TRBD1|-
CASSPDTGDNFYEQYF
TGTGCCAGCTCACCGGATACAGGGGATAACTTCTACGAGCAGTACTTC
>TRBJ1-2|TRBV5-6|-|-
CASSLRDTYGYTF
TGTGCCAGCAGCTTGAGGGACACCTATGGCTACACCTTC
>TRBJ2-3|TRBV5-6|-|-
CASSHEDRVGTDTQYF
TGTGCCAGCAGCCATGAAGATAGAGTCGGCACAGATACGCAGTATTTT
>TRBJ1-1|TRBV30|TRBD1|few
CAGGQAGEAFF
TGTGCCGGAGGACAGGCGGGGGAAGCTTTCTTT